This passage covers 2 T cell receptor beta chains from one sample sequenced in a study of graft-versus-host responses after intestinal transplantation. Their specific antigens are unknown. Generated by immunoSEQ multiplex PCR, the TCRdb table keeps only in-frame clones and is missing some. This table has approximately 99,000 clones, 92% appearing once. This specimen was unstimulated CD8+ T cells sorted from spleen or lymph node cells, taken before transplant. The source of these receptors is a human donor who was the organ donor for an intestinal transplant.

This clone was counted once. This sequence joins TRBV18 and TRBJ1-5, with D tentatively TRBD1 (5 bases). The CDR3 extends over 16 amino acids. Trimming left V 5 bases short and J 4 bases short, with 18 bases between. Germline V gives CDR1 KGHSH, CDR2 LQKENI. The CDR3 sequence: CASSSLGQGPNQPQHF. CDR3 bases: TGTGCCAGCTCATCACTTGGCCAGGGTCCAAATCAGCCCCAGCATTTT.

The V and J genes are TRBV9 and TRBJ1-2; D might be TRBD1 (5 bases). Germline CDR1 reads SGDLS; CDR2 reads YYNGEE. The V gene lost 2 bases and the J gene lost 4 bases, with 15 bases spanning the gap. The CDR3 is made up of 15 amino acids. CDR3 in amino acids: CASSVGHGRSYGYTF. CDR3 sequence (DNA): TGTGCCAGCAGCGTTGGACACGGTCGCTCCTATGGCTACACCTTC.